Listed here are 16 T cell receptor beta chains from one sample, sequenced in a study of CD8 T cells in Susac syndrome. With random hexamers, reverse transcription was performed on about 0.45 to 1 ug of RNA. Each CDR3 protein is one row after TCRdb ran MiXCR on the immunoSEQ multiplex PCR reads. This table holds about 300,000 distinct CDR3 sequences, 92% found once. The sample was CD4+ T cells from PBMCs. The receptors stem from a human donor with multiple sclerosis.

This chain uses TRBV2 with TRBJ1-4; 7 positions agree with TRBD1. Per germline, CDR1 SNHLY and CDR2 FYNNEI. V lost 6 bases, J lost 5 bases, and 9 bases stayed unmatched. The CDR3 consists of 15 residues. The CDR3 is CASRRGGLGNEKLFF. The CDR3 nucleotides read TGTGCCAGCAGGAGAGGGGGCCTTGGAAATGAAAAACTGTTTTTT.

The chain joins TRBV7-2 to TRBJ2-5, with 7 bases that match TRBD2. With V trimmed by 7 bases and J by 5 bases, 16 bases remained unmatched. The length of the CDR3 is 16 residues. Germline V gives CDR1 SGHTA, CDR2 FQGNSA. The CDR3 nucleotides read TGTGCCAGCACCACTCCCCTTCCGGGAGGAATGGAGACCCAGTACTTC. Translating it yields CASTTPLPGGMETQYF.

This chain links TRBV5-4 with TRBJ2-3, with D perhaps TRBD2 (6 bases). CDR1 and CDR2 (germline): SGHNT, YYREEE (reference sequence). V was trimmed by 2 bases and J by 4 bases, leaving 11 bases between them. There are 14 residues in the CDR3. DNA of the CDR3: TGTGCCAGCAGCTTCTCGGGGGTGGCAGATACGCAGTATTTT. Protein: CASSFSGVADTQYF. The whole variable domain, remainder taken from reference TRBV5-4 and TRBJ2-3, is ETGVTQSPTHLIKTRGQQVTLRCSSQSGHNTVSWYQQALGQGPQFIFQYYREEENGRGNFPPRFSGLQFPNYSSELNVNALELDDSALYLCASSFSGVADTQYFGPGTRLTVL.

This clonotype showed up just once. The CDR3 region is CSVGADYGYTF. The CDR3 DNA is TGCAGCGTTGGAGCCGATTATGGCTACACCTTC. This chain uses TRBV29-1 with TRBJ1-2; D ambiguous. The length of the CDR3 is 11 residues. Per germline, CDR1 SQVTM and CDR2 ANQGSEA. V lost 4 bases, J lost 5 bases, and 8 bases lay in between.

This rearrangement joins TRBV3-1 to TRBJ2-7; the match to TRBD1 covers 9 bases. After removal of 5 bases from V and 5 bases from J, the junction contained 7 bases not matched to a gene. CDR1 LGHDT and CDR2 YNNKEL come from the germline V gene (reference sequence). The CDR3 loop spans 14 amino acids. This CDR3 reads CASSFRDRDHEQYF. The CDR3 DNA reads TGTGCCAGCAGCTTCCGGGACAGGGACCACGAGCAGTACTTC.

This CDR3 is CASSHFGQGSGNQPQHF. The DNA for the CDR3 is TGTGCCAGCAGCCATTTCGGTCAGGGTTCGGGCAATCAGCCCCAGCATTTT. The genes are TRBV7-9 and TRBJ1-5, with a weak D call TRBD1 (5 bases). CDR1 SEHNR and CDR2 FQNEAQ come from the germline V gene (reference sequence). V shed 5 bases and J shed 2 bases, with 19 bases lying between them. The CDR3 runs to 17 residues.

This rearrangement joins TRBV3-1 to TRBJ2-7, with D hard to call. The CDR3 length is 13 residues. V was trimmed by 0 bases and J by 3 bases, leaving 6 bases between them. Germline CDR1 and CDR2: LGHDT and YNNKEL (reference sequence). In DNA, the CDR3 is TGTGCCAGCAGCCAAGACAGGAACTACGAGCAGTACTTC. Encoded protein: CASSQDRNYEQYF.

J is TRBJ2-1 and V is TRBV24-1; either TRBD1 or TRBD2 may supply D (5 bases each). CDR1 KGHDR and CDR2 SFDVKD come from the germline V gene. Trimming removed 9 bases from V and 4 bases from J, with 18 bases in between. The CDR3 consists of 15 residues. CDR3 loop: CATGRGAGGYNEQFF. The CDR3, as DNA: TGTGCCACCGGTCGAGGGGCCGGAGGATACAATGAGCAGTTCTTC.

This chain joins TRBV30 and TRBJ2-7; 10 bases align to TRBD1. The CDR3 is made up of 13 amino acids. From germline, CDR1 is GTSNPN and CDR2 SVGIG (reference sequence). With 4 bases clipped from V and 3 bases from J, the junction kept 3 bases outside the gene matches. CDR3 DNA sequence: TGTGCCTGGATCCGGGACAGGGGCTACGAGCAGTACTTC. It yields the protein CAWIRDRGYEQYF.

The chain combines TRBV4-3 with TRBJ2-1, with 14 bases that match TRBD2. The CDR3 runs 17 residues. Germline V gene sequence: CDR1 LGHNA, CDR2 YSLEER. With 2 bases clipped from V and 9 bases from J, the junction kept 9 bases outside the gene matches. CDR3 DNA sequence: TGCGCCAGCAGCCAACAACCGGGACTAGCGGGAGTCGGTGAGCAGTTCTTC. Amino acid sequence: CASSQQPGLAGVGEQFF.

This chain uses TRBV29-1 with TRBJ2-7; D is unclear. The CDR3 totals 12 residues. Germline V gives CDR1 SQVTM, CDR2 ANQGSEA. V was shortened by 7 bases and J by 2 bases, with 12 bases between the two germline ends. The CDR3 region has the DNA TGCAGCGCCGGGCCCCGCGCCTACGAGCAGTACTTC. This sequence encodes CSAGPRAYEQYF.

J is TRBJ2-1 and V is TRBV5-1, with TRBD2 matching over 8 bases. The CDR3 is 15 residues long. Trimming took 1 base from V and 3 from J; bases not matched to a gene: 3. Germline CDR1 is SGHRS and CDR2 is YFSETQ. CDR3 DNA: TGCGCCAGCAGCTTGCGGGAGGGAGGCTACAATGAGCAGTTCTTC. It specifies CASSLREGGYNEQFF.

As for this clonotype: A junction end diverges from the germline sequence, so it may reflect a read error. The chain combines TRBV19 with TRBJ2-7; D is perhaps TRBD1 or TRBD2 (5 bases each). CDR3 length equals 14 residues. Germline lookup yields CDR1 LNHDA and CDR2 SQIVND (reference sequence). CDR3 nucleotide sequence: TGTGCCAGTAGTATGGTCGGGGACGGATGGCCCCGAGAATTC. Protein: CASSMVGDGWPREF. The full variable domain, its missing parts supplied by reference TRBV19 and TRBJ2-7, is DGGITQSPKYLFRKEGQNVTLSCEQNLNHDAMYWYRQDPGQGLRLIYYSQIVNDFQKGDIAEGYSVSREKKESFPLTVTSAQKNPTAFYLCASSMVGDGWPREFGPGTRLTVT.

The chain has TRBV11-2 and TRBJ2-7; 10 bases are a match to TRBD1. CDR1 is SGHAT, CDR2 FQNNGV, per germline. V shed 5 bases, J shed 9 bases, and the junction held 13 bases outside the gene matches. The CDR3 is made up of 15 amino acids. The DNA for the CDR3 is TGTGCCAGCAGCCTAAGATGGGGGACAGGGGCCGCGCAGTACTTC. Encoded protein: CASSLRWGTGAAQYF. The full variable domain, completed using reference TRBV11-2 and TRBJ2-7, is EAGVAQSPRYKIIEKRQSVAFWCNPISGHATLYWYQQILGQGPKLLIQFQNNGVVDDSQLPKDRFSAERLKGVDSTLKIQPAKLEDSAVYLCASSLRWGTGAAQYFGPGTRLTVT.

Notes on this clonotype: A junction end diverges from the germline sequence, so it may reflect a read error. The J gene is TRBJ2-7, the V gene TRBV4-1; 7 bases line up with TRBD1. The germline V gene has CDR1 MGHRA and CDR2 YSYEKL. The CDR3 has 16 amino acids. The CDR3 sequence is CASSQVTGERDYEQYF. CDR3 nucleotides: TGCGCCAGCAGTCAAGTAACAGGGGAAAGGGACTACGAGCAGTACTTC.

The CDR3 is CASNPSPPGQGQGETQYF. The CDR3, as DNA: TGTGCCAGCAACCCCTCCCCTCCGGGACAGGGACAGGGCGAGACCCAGTACTTC. The rearrangement joins TRBV7-9 to TRBJ2-5; 9 nucleotides agree with TRBD1. V gave up 7 bases and J gave up 5 bases; unmatched junction bases: 20. CDR1 and CDR2 from the germline V gene are SEHNR and FQNEAQ (reference sequence). The CDR3 spans 18 residues. The full variable domain, with the rest looked up from reference TRBV7-9 and TRBJ2-5, is DTGVSQNPRHKITKRGQNVTFRCDPISEHNRLYWYRQTLGQGPEFLTYFQNEAQLEKSRLLSDRFSAERPKGSFSTLEIQRTEQGDSAMYLCASNPSPPGQGQGETQYFGPGTRLLVL.